The next 2 T cell receptor beta chains were all read from a single sample in a study of T cell repertoires in cytomegalovirus infection. One entry per CDR3 protein results from TCRdb running MiXCR on the reads. The sample holds about 740,000 distinct CDR3 sequences; about a third are singletons and the top ten take around 3%. Sequenced: PBMCs. The source is a human donor in good health (CMV status not recorded). Some clones in this sample may be carry-over from other donors' samples.

J is TRBJ2-1 and V is TRBV5-1, with TRBD2 matching over 8 bases. The length of the CDR3 is 16 residues. CDR1 and CDR2 (germline): SGHRS, YFSETQ. The J segment lost 0 bases and the V segment lost 3 bases, leaving 5 bases of the junction unmatched. In nucleotides, the CDR3 is TGCGCCAGCAGCTGGACCGGGACTAGCTCCTACAATGAGCAGTTCTTC. Translation: CASSWTGTSSYNEQFF. Combining the CDR3 with reference TRBV5-1 and TRBJ2-1 gives the whole variable domain KAGVTQTPRYLIKTRGQQVTLSCSPISGHRSVSWYQQTPGQGLQFLFEYFSETQRNKGNFPGRFSGRQFSNSRSEMNVSTLELGDSALYLCASSWTGTSSYNEQFFGPGTRLTVL.

This clonotype was seen a few times. The chain carries TRBV28 and TRBJ2-5; TRBD2 aligns across 14 bases. Germline values: CDR1 MDHEN, CDR2 SYDVKM. The length of the CDR3 is 15 residues. J was trimmed by 4 bases and V by 6 bases; bases with no gene match: 4. CDR3 sequence: CASSRGTSGRETQYF. Here the CDR3 DNA reads TGTGCCAGCAGCCGAGGGACTAGCGGGAGAGAGACCCAGTACTTC.